Described below is a single T cell receptor (beta chain) sequence and its context. Its antigen is currently unknown. Sequencing was performed with immunoSEQ multiplex PCR; in TCRdb, only in-frame clones are kept and a portion is missing. The sample contains a few hundred thousand clones, more than 75% of which appear only once. These data are taken from a study of Ad26.COV2.S vaccination and SARS-CoV-2 variants. Whole-study context: Ad26.COV2.S arm of COV1001 included the donor.

Indicated treatment: about 20 received Ad26.COV2.S at low or high dose, single or two shots; about 5 received placebo; per-sample allocation not given. Collection of the samples took place on day 63 after the first injection of vaccine or placebo. Study results and limitations: Comparable non-spike TCR breadth was observed in vaccine and placebo recipients. Reportedly, after vaccination the spike-specific CD8+ and CD4+ T cell responses displayed substantial breadth. The TCR breadth and depth analyses may have understated or missed part of the total T cell responses.

The TCR comes from a person aged 18-60 years who received the Ad26.COV2.S COVID-19 vaccine or a placebo. The sequenced sample was peripheral blood, obtained in a trial of Ad26.COV2.S vaccine versus placebo.

CDR3 in amino acids: CASSPGVGYGYTF. The CDR3 DNA sequence: TGTGCCAGTAGCCCAGGGGTGGGGTATGGCTACACCTTC. The chain has TRBV19 and TRBJ1-2; D is perhaps TRBD1 (6 bases). Trimming took off 6 bases at V and 5 bases at J, with 13 bases between the two ends. CDR3 length equals 13 residues. CDR1 is LNHDA, CDR2 SQIVND, per germline (reference sequence).